The clone carrying this T cell receptor (beta chain) was seen more than once but under ten times. Seattle researchers signed up patients amid active infection and tracked them longitudinally. Original processing methods: Reference gene primer amplification gave nucleated cell count estimates. Produced via immunoSEQ multiplex PCR; TCRdb's table is partial and in-frame only. V, J and clone size are those of that table, while D and trimming were read from the DNA. The table records tens of thousands of clones, 75% to 85% of them present only once. This specimen comes from a study of blood T cell repertoires in COVID-19. Study-wide context: There were acute and convalescent COVID-19 samples, and they came from the United States, Italy and Spain. The analysed material was cDNA or gDNA that came from T cells, B-cell-depleted T cells, or PBMCs.

V trimming: 4 bases; J trimming: 0 bases; junction bases outside the gene matches: 7. Germline-derived CDR1 and CDR2 are SGHTS and YDEGEE. This CDR3 is built from 17 residues. The J gene is TRBJ1-5, the V gene TRBV5-8; 10 positions match TRBD1. The clonotype originates from a man aged 25-40 years with COVID-19, enrolled during active disease. Sequenced: peripheral blood. DNA of the CDR3: TGTGCCAGCAGCGGCCGGGACAGGGGACTTAGCAATCAGCCCCAGCATTTT. Translation: CASSGRDRGLSNQPQHF.